Listed below are T cell receptor beta chains from one sample, sequenced in a study of cytomegalovirus exposure and HLA in healthy donors. Sequencing used immunoSEQ multiplex PCR; TCRdb keeps in-frame clones, though not all of them. The sample holds approximately 190,000 clones; about three quarters are singletons and the top ten take approximately 2.1%. Sequenced: PBMCs. The source is a woman in her twenties or thirties in good health and CMV-seropositive. Both conserved end residues are part of each CDR3. A D gene is named only where the DNA matches it firmly. Size values are once, few and many counts, or a class for expanded clones, and some rows have none.

D gene	J gene	clone size	V gene	CDR3 DNA	CDR3 protein
NA	TRBJ2-7	NA	TRBV2	TGTGCCAGCACCGCTTACCCGGGGGAGCAGTACTTC	CASTAYPGEQYF
TRBD1	TRBJ1-2	NA	TRBV6-6	TGTGCCAGCAGGACAACCGGGACAGGGATTATCGGCTACACCTTC	CASRTTGTGIIGYTF
NA	TRBJ1-6	NA	TRBV19	TGTGCCAGTAGTATAGGCAGGGGAGATTCACCCCTCCACTTT	CASSIGRGDSPLHF
NA	TRBJ2-7	NA	TRBV27	TGTGCCAGCAGCTCACAGGGCTCCGGCGGGGAGCAGTACTTC	CASSSQGSGGEQYF
TRBD1	TRBJ1-2	NA	TRBV29-1	TGCAGCGTTTCGGACAGGGGGCCTGGCTACACCTTC	CSVSDRGPGYTF
TRBD2	TRBJ2-1	NA	TRBV10-3	TGTGCCTGCGGGGGGGGACGCAATGAGCAGTTCTTC	CACGGGRNEQFF
NA	TRBJ2-1	NA	TRBV30	TGTGCCTGGAGTCGAGGAGGCTATGAGCAGTTCTTC	CAWSRGGYEQFF
NA	TRBJ1-5	NA	TRBV28	TGTGCCAGCAGTCGCCAGGGTTTGAGCAATCAGCCCCAGCATTTT	CASSRQGLSNQPQHF
NA	TRBJ1-2	NA	TRBV6-5	TGTGCCAGCAGCCCAACTAGGACAGCCTATGGCTACACCTTC	CASSPTRTAYGYTF
NA	TRBJ1-1	NA	TRBV7-9	TGTGCCAGCAGCTTACAGGGTGAAGCTTTCTTT	CASSLQGEAFF
NA	TRBJ2-3	NA	TRBV7-2	TGTGCCAGCAGCCTAGGACTTCCCACAGATACGCAGTATTTT	CASSLGLPTDTQYF
NA	TRBJ1-2	NA	TRBV19	TGTGCCAGTAGTCTAGGACTCGGGGGCTACACCTTC	CASSLGLGGYTF
TRBD1	TRBJ1-6	NA	TRBV5-1	TGCGCCAGCAGCTTGGGACAGGGTGGGTCCTATAATTCACCCCTCCACTTT	CASSLGQGGSYNSPLHF
NA	TRBJ1-5	once	TRBV18	TGTGCCAGCTCACCCCCGCCAGGGAGCAATCAGCCCCAGCATTTT	CASSPPPGSNQPQHF
TRBD2	TRBJ2-1	NA	TRBV7-8	TGTGCCAGCAGCTCCCGGAGCGGGATTGAAAACAATGAGCAGTTCTTC	CASSSRSGIENNEQFF
NA	TRBJ2-2	NA	TRBV7-3	TGTGCCAGCAGCTTTCTCCCCCTAACTAGCTCGGCCGGGGAGCTGTTTTTT	CASSFLPLTSSAGELFF
TRBD1	TRBJ2-7	NA	TRBV27	TGTGCCAGCAGTTCCCTGACAGGGTACTCCTACGAGCAGTACTTC	CASSSLTGYSYEQYF
NA	TRBJ1-6	NA	TRBV28	TGTGCCAGCCTTTACACAGGAGGGGTGGCAAGTTCACCCCTCCACTTT	CASLYTGGVASSPLHF
TRBD2	TRBJ2-1	once	TRBV18	TGTGCCAGCTCACCTACTAGCGACAATGAGCAGTTCTTC	CASSPTSDNEQFF
NA	TRBJ1-1	NA	TRBV19	TGTGCCAGTAGAGCACAGTTTTCGAACACTGAAGCTTTCTTT	CASRAQFSNTEAFF
TRBD1	TRBJ1-2	NA	TRBV7-9	TGTGCCAGCAGCCCCCGAATAGCTCCGACAGGGAACTATGGCTACACCTTC	CASSPRIAPTGNYGYTF
TRBD1	TRBJ1-4	NA	TRBV18	TGTGCCAGCTCACCACCGCGACAGGGTGAAAAACTGTTTTTT	CASSPPRQGEKLFF
NA	TRBJ2-1	NA	TRBV6-4	TGTGCCAGCAGTGACGGAAGCGCAGTCTACAATGAGCAGTTCTTC	CASSDGSAVYNEQFF
NA	TRBJ2-3	NA	TRBV7-3	TGTGCCAGCAGCTTAAGAGGGAACACAGATACGCAGTATTTT	CASSLRGNTDTQYF
TRBD1	TRBJ2-7	NA	TRBV19	TGTGCCAGCAAGGACAGGGAGTTCCCCTACGAGCAGTACTTC	CASKDREFPYEQYF
TRBD1	TRBJ1-1	NA	TRBV5-5	TGTGCCAGCAGCTTGGTTGGACAGGGACTAGAAGCTTTCTTT	CASSLVGQGLEAFF
TRBD1	TRBJ2-7	NA	TRBV27	TGTGCCAGCAGTTTAACCCCCGGACAGGGCGCCCACGAGCAGTACTTC	CASSLTPGQGAHEQYF
TRBD1	TRBJ2-1	few	TRBV6-6	TGTGCCAGCAGTAGGACAGGGGATAGCAATGAGCAGTTCTTC	CASSRTGDSNEQFF
TRBD1	TRBJ2-2	NA	TRBV7-7	TGTGCCAGCAGCTTACAGGGGGCTCTTGGGACCGGGGAGCTGTTTTTT	CASSLQGALGTGELFF
NA	TRBJ1-1	NA	TRBV20-1	TGCAGTGCTAGAGGTTATGCTGAAGCTTTCTTT	CSARGYAEAFF
TRBD1	TRBJ1-2	NA	TRBV15	TGTGCCACCAGCGACAGGGAAGGAAGTGGCTACACCTTC	CATSDREGSGYTF
TRBD2	TRBJ2-1	NA	TRBV19	TGTGCCAGTAGTAGGGGGGGGTCCTACAATGAGCAGTTCTTC	CASSRGGSYNEQFF
TRBD1	TRBJ1-6	NA	TRBV6-5	TGTGCCAGCAGGCCCACGGGACAGCAATCACCCCTCCACTTT	CASRPTGQQSPLHF
NA	TRBJ1-3	NA	TRBV9	TGTGCCAGCAGCGTTATGGGAGGTGGAAACACCATATATTTT	CASSVMGGGNTIYF
NA	TRBJ1-2	NA	TRBV28	TGTGCCAGCAGTAGGGGGTTCGGCTACACCTTC	CASSRGFGYTF
NA	TRBJ1-2	NA	TRBV5-1	TGCGCCAGCAGCAAACCGGGACCGGGGGACTATGGCTACACCTTC	CASSKPGPGDYGYTF
TRBD2	TRBJ2-1	NA	TRBV18	TGTGCCAGCTCACCACTAGGGTCGGGCGGGAGCTCCTACAATGAGCAGTTCTTC	CASSPLGSGGSSYNEQFF
NA	TRBJ1-4	NA	TRBV5-6	TGTGCCAGCAGTCGTCTTGGAGGGGCCGCCTCAACTAATGAAAAACTGTTTTTT	CASSRLGGAASTNEKLFF
TRBD1	TRBJ2-7	NA	TRBV6-1	TGTGCCAGCAGTCGACAGGGTCTGTACGAGCAGTACTTC	CASSRQGLYEQYF
TRBD1	TRBJ2-5	NA	TRBV29-1	TGCAGCGTTGGACAGGGGGAAGAGACCCAGTACTTC	CSVGQGEETQYF
TRBD2	TRBJ2-7	NA	TRBV7-6	TGTGCCAGCAGCTTAAGCGGGAGGGACGAGCAGTACTTC	CASSLSGRDEQYF
TRBD2	TRBJ2-2	NA	TRBV7-3	TGTGCCAGCAGCTTAACGTCGACTAGCGGGAGGGGCGGGGAGCTGTTTTTT	CASSLTSTSGRGGELFF
NA	TRBJ2-5	NA	TRBV19	TGTGCCAGTAGTATTCTCGGGCAAGAGACCCAGTACTTC	CASSILGQETQYF
TRBD1	TRBJ2-7	NA	TRBV9	TGTGCCAGCAGCGAACGGACAGGGAGGAACGAGCAGTACTTC	CASSERTGRNEQYF
NA	TRBJ2-7	NA	TRBV19	TGTGCCAGTAGTATAGGGGCCACACACTACGAGCAGTACTTC	CASSIGATHYEQYF
TRBD1	TRBJ1-2	NA	TRBV4-2	TGTGCCAGCAGCCAGGATACAGGGGGCAGGTATGGCTACACCTTC	CASSQDTGGRYGYTF
NA	TRBJ2-2	once	TRBV11-2	TGTGCCAGCAGGAAGGGAGCCACCCCGAACACCGGGGAGCTGTTTTTT	CASRKGATPNTGELFF